The source of this T cell receptor beta chain is a study of metastatic and nonmetastatic thyroid tumors. Whole-study results and caveats: Patients with malignant thyroid tumors reportedly had significantly higher TCR beta diversity than those with benign nodules, in blood and tumor.

Per the germline V gene, CDR1 is SGHRS and CDR2 is YFSETQ. The CDR3 is 13 amino acids. V was clipped by 4 bases and J by 7 bases; unmatched bases: 5. TCRdb re-called clones from the PCR reads using MiXCR. Here the sample spans more than 85,000 clones, less than 10% being singletons. Nobody among the patients had been given any treatment before thyroid surgery. Many counts were recorded for this clone. What it binds is not known. This sequence was found in a female donor with papillary thyroid cancer or a benign thyroid nodule (not recorded which). Some clones in this sample may be carry-over from other donors' samples. The source material was blood. J is TRBJ2-7 and V is TRBV5-1, with TRBD1 matching over 10 bases. CDR3 loop: CASSQGQGLEQYF. In DNA form, the CDR3 reads TGCGCCAGCAGCCAGGGACAGGGGTTAGAGCAGTACTTC.